These 31 T cell receptor beta chains share one sample of origin, sequenced in a study of cytomegalovirus exposure and HLA in healthy donors. This PCR relied on a set of 60 Vbeta primers and 13 Jbeta primers. The data were produced by immunoSEQ multiplex PCR, yet TCRdb's version contains in-frame clones alone and is incomplete. Of about 160,000 clones in the sample, around four fifths were seen once. Sequencing used PBMCs. These TCRs come from a male donor in good health and CMV-seronegative.

The chain recombines TRBV28 with TRBJ2-7, with a possible D match to TRBD2 (6 bases). This CDR3 is 14 amino acids long. V lost 3 bases, J lost 0 bases, and 9 bases lay in between. Germline V gene lookup returns CDR1 MDHEN and CDR2 SYDVKM. The CDR3 DNA reads TGTGCCAGCAGTTTGGGGGGATACTCCTACGAGCAGTACTTC. As protein: CASSLGGYSYEQYF.

V usage is TRBV5-1 and J usage is TRBJ2-7; TRBD2 agrees at 7 bases. Germline assignment: CDR1 SGHRS and CDR2 YFSETQ. This CDR3 spans 12 amino acids. The junction had 5 bases not matched to a gene; V was cut back by 4 bases and J by 7 bases. The DNA for the CDR3 is TGCGCCAGCAGCCGCGGGGGTGGGGAGCAGTACTTC. It is translated as CASSRGGGEQYF.

The J gene is TRBJ2-7, the V gene TRBV2; 9 bases match TRBD1. With 2 bases clipped from V and 5 bases from J, the junction kept 7 bases outside the gene matches. CDR1 is SNHLY and CDR2 is FYNNEI in the germline V gene. This CDR3 region has 15 residues. CDR3 residues: CASSERGTGFNEQYF. The DNA for the CDR3 is TGTGCCAGCAGTGAACGAGGGACAGGGTTCAACGAGCAGTACTTC.

This chain joins TRBV6-1 and TRBJ1-2, with 10 bases that match TRBD1. The trim removed 8 bases at V and 8 bases at J, leaving 8 bases unmatched. The CDR3 is made up of 13 amino acids. Germline V lookup: CDR1 MNHNS, CDR2 SASEGT. The CDR3 DNA sequence: TGTGCCAGCGGCCGACAGGGGGCGGCGGGCTACACCTTC. It encodes CASGRQGAAGYTF.

V and J are TRBV30 and TRBJ2-7; 7 nucleotides match TRBD1. V lost 2 bases to trimming and J lost 7 bases; unmatched junction nucleotides: 11. Germline-derived CDR1 and CDR2 are GTSNPN and SVGIG (reference sequence). This CDR3 contains 14 residues. The CDR3 loop is CAWSPAPGQAEQYF. The DNA for the CDR3 is TGTGCCTGGAGTCCCGCCCCCGGACAGGCTGAGCAGTACTTC.

The chain links TRBV29-1 to TRBJ2-2; no clear D. The CDR3 is 12 residues long. Germline lookup yields CDR1 SQVTM and CDR2 ANQGSEA. V lost 4 bases and J 5 bases, leaving 8 bases between the germline ends. The CDR3 DNA sequence: TGCAGCGTTGTTCAACAAACCGGGGAGCTGTTTTTT. The encoded protein is CSVVQQTGELFF.

The chain recombines TRBV7-2 with TRBJ2-2; no reliable D call. The V and J ends lost 2 bases and 1 base respectively, with 2 bases between them. The CDR3 totals 13 residues. CDR1 is SGHTA and CDR2 is FQGNSA in the germline V gene. The DNA of the CDR3 is TGTGCCAGCAGCTTACTGAACACCGGGGAGCTGTTTTTT. Its translation: CASSLLNTGELFF.

This chain uses TRBV15 with TRBJ1-2, with 9 bases lining up with TRBD1. This CDR3 is 14 amino acids long. Looked up from germline, CDR1 is LNHNV and CDR2 is YYDKDF (reference sequence). V trimming: 2 bases; J trimming: 10 bases; junction bases outside the gene matches: 8. CDR3 DNA: TGTGCCACCAGCAGATACCGGGACAGGGAGGCCTACACCTTC. Translating gives CATSRYRDREAYTF.

The chain links TRBV7-6 to TRBJ1-1, with 7 bases lining up with TRBD1. CDR3 length: 15 residues. The germline V gene has CDR1 SGHVS and CDR2 FNYEAQ. The V and J ends lost 5 bases and 1 base, in that order; junction bases with no gene match: 7. The CDR3 coding sequence is TGTGCCAGCAGCCTAAGGGACAGCCAGAACACTGAAGCTTTCTTT. Its translation: CASSLRDSQNTEAFF. Filled out from reference TRBV7-6 and TRBJ1-1, the complete variable domain reads GAGVSQSPRYKVTKRGQDVALRCDPISGHVSLYWYRQALGQGPEFLTYFNYEAQQDKSGLPNDRFSAERPEGSISTLTIQRTEQRDSAMYRCASSLRDSQNTEAFFGQGTRLTVV.

The CDR3 spells CASTYTSGHNEQFF. The CDR3 DNA reads as TGTGCCAGCACCTATACTAGCGGGCACAATGAGCAGTTCTTC. The V call is TRBV6-5, the J call TRBJ2-1, with 9 bases aligning to TRBD2. This CDR3 is 14 amino acids long. With 7 bases clipped from V and 5 bases from J, the junction kept 6 bases outside the gene matches. Germline V gene data show CDR1 as MNHEY and CDR2 as SVGAGI.

The gene calls are TRBV28 and TRBJ2-7; no definite D call. Germline V gene lookup returns CDR1 MDHEN and CDR2 SYDVKM. The V end lost 1 base, the J end lost 6 bases, and 7 bases lay between the germline ends. This CDR3 has 12 residues. The CDR3 spells CASSLLAAEQYF. For the CDR3, the DNA is TGTGCCAGCAGTTTATTGGCGGCCGAGCAGTACTTC.

The J gene is TRBJ1-1, the V gene TRBV27, with TRBD1 as a possible D gene (5 bases). CDR1 and CDR2 from the germline V gene are MNHEY and SMNVEV (reference sequence). Trimming left V 5 bases short and J 3 bases short, with 16 bases between. This CDR3 comprises 15 residues. CDR3 nucleotide sequence: TGTGCCAGCAGTCTAACTCCGGCGGGGGACACTGAAGCTTTCTTT. This codes for CASSLTPAGDTEAFF.

V gene TRBV6-6 combines with J gene TRBJ1-6; 8 positions agree with TRBD1. Trimming cost V 9 bases and J 11 bases; bases outside gene matches: 9. This CDR3 has 13 residues. Germline V gene lookup returns CDR1 MNHNY and CDR2 SVGAGI (reference sequence). CDR3 in DNA: TGTGCCAGTACCGGGACAGGTCCGGCACCCCTCCACTTT. The encoded protein is CASTGTGPAPLHF.

V and J are TRBV6-6 and TRBJ2-1, with TRBD1 identical over 7 bases. Unmatched junction bases numbered 7, after V lost 2 bases and J lost 3 bases. CDR1 and CDR2 (germline): MNHNY, SVGAGI (reference sequence). CDR3 size: 16 residues. The CDR3 bases are TGTGCCAGCAGTTACGGGAAGGGACAGAACTACAATGAGCAGTTCTTC. Translated, it gives CASSYGKGQNYNEQFF.

J is TRBJ2-2 and V is TRBV2; D perhaps matches TRBD1 (6 bases). Germline CDR1 is SNHLY and CDR2 is FYNNEI. Trimming cost V 6 bases and J 7 bases, with 15 bases left between them. The CDR3 covers 14 residues. CDR3 residues: CASRDLETGGELFF. The CDR3 DNA reads as TGTGCCAGCAGGGACCTGGAGACAGGCGGGGAGCTGTTTTTT.

This CDR3 reads CASSPQGGQPQHF. The CDR3 DNA is TGTGCCAGCAGCCCACAGGGCGGTCAGCCCCAGCATTTT. The V gene is TRBV11-2, the J gene TRBJ1-5; tentative D call: TRBD1 (6 bases). The V gene's germline CDR1 is SGHAT and CDR2 FQNNGV. V dropped 5 bases and J dropped 6 bases, with 11 bases sitting between them. The CDR3 is made up of 13 amino acids. The complete variable domain, with remaining parts taken from reference TRBV11-2 and TRBJ1-5, reads EAGVAQSPRYKIIEKRQSVAFWCNPISGHATLYWYQQILGQGPKLLIQFQNNGVVDDSQLPKDRFSAERLKGVDSTLKIQPAKLEDSAVYLCASSPQGGQPQHFGDGTRLSIL.

This clone showed up just a few times. The rearrangement joins TRBV18 to TRBJ1-1, with 8 bases identical to TRBD1. The trim removed 3 bases at V and 0 bases at J, leaving 3 bases unmatched. The CDR3 runs 15 residues. The germline V gene has CDR1 KGHSH and CDR2 LQKENI. The CDR3 DNA reads as TGTGCCAGCTCACCGTGGGACAGGATGAACACTGAAGCTTTCTTT. Translating gives CASSPWDRMNTEAFF.

The chain links TRBV7-2 to TRBJ2-2; D is undetermined. CDR1 is SGHTA, CDR2 FQGNSA, per germline. V was trimmed by 1 base and J by 1 base, leaving 7 bases between them. There are 15 residues in the CDR3. This CDR3 reads CASSLGQMNTGELFF. CDR3 DNA sequence: TGTGCCAGCAGCTTAGGACAAATGAACACCGGGGAGCTGTTTTTT. The full variable domain, rest sourced from reference TRBV7-2 and TRBJ2-2, is GAGVSQSPSNKVTEKGKDVELRCDPISGHTALYWYRQSLGQGLEFLIYFQGNSAPDKSGLPSDRFSAERTGGSVSTLTIQRTQQEDSAVYLCASSLGQMNTGELFFGEGSRLTVL.

The rearrangement links TRBV7-2 to TRBJ2-5; 7 bases are shared with TRBD2. V gave up 4 bases and J gave up 1 base; unmatched junction bases: 6. CDR3 length: 15 amino acids. From germline, CDR1 is SGHTA and CDR2 FQGNSA. The DNA for the CDR3 is TGTGCCAGCAGCTCAAGCGGGAACGTCCAAGAGACCCAGTACTTC. It codes for CASSSSGNVQETQYF.

CDR3 nucleotide sequence: TGTGCCAGCAGCGTAGCAAAGCGAGGCGAGCAGTACTTC. It translates to CASSVAKRGEQYF. V gene TRBV9 combines with J gene TRBJ2-7; D is unresolved. V was trimmed by 0 bases and J by 6 bases, leaving 10 bases between them. Germline V gene lookup returns CDR1 SGDLS and CDR2 YYNGEE. The CDR3 sequence is 13 residues long.

The chain couples TRBV13 to TRBJ2-3, with 7 bases identical to TRBD1. V trimming: 4 bases; J trimming: 4 bases; junction bases outside the gene matches: 5. Germline V gene data show CDR1 as PRHDT and CDR2 as FYEKMQ (reference sequence). The CDR3 runs to 14 residues. DNA for the CDR3: TGTGCCAGCAGCTACAGGGGTAGCCCAGATACGCAGTATTTT. It specifies CASSYRGSPDTQYF. Filled out from reference TRBV13 and TRBJ2-3, the complete variable domain reads AAGVIQSPRHLIKEKRETATLKCYPIPRHDTVYWYQQGPGQDPQFLISFYEKMQSDKGSIPDRFSAQQFSDYHSELNMSSLELGDSALYFCASSYRGSPDTQYFGPGTRLTVL.

The chain joins TRBV10-3 to TRBJ1-5, with D maybe TRBD1 (5 bases). Trimming took off 5 bases at V and 4 bases at J, with 9 bases between the two ends. The CDR3 has 13 residues. The germline V gene encodes CDR1 ENHRY and CDR2 SYGVKD. The chain's CDR3 is CAISQQANQPQHF. In DNA, the CDR3 is TGTGCCATCAGTCAACAGGCAAATCAGCCCCAGCATTTT.

This chain connects TRBV6-1 to TRBJ2-7; 12 bases fit TRBD1. The CDR3 is 15 residues long. The V gene's germline CDR1 is MNHNS and CDR2 SASEGT. The V and J ends lost 7 bases and 4 bases, in that order; junction bases with no gene match: 8. The CDR3 loop is CASKLRDRGLYEQYF. CDR3 DNA sequence: TGTGCCAGCAAGCTCCGGGACAGGGGGCTGTACGAGCAGTACTTC.

This chain joins TRBV11-3 and TRBJ2-1; 9 nucleotides match TRBD1. The trim removed 5 bases at V and 4 bases at J, leaving 6 bases unmatched. Germline V gene data show CDR1 as SGHNT and CDR2 as YENEEA. CDR3 length: 15 amino acids. The CDR3 region is CASSPPGTGYNEQFF. DNA of the CDR3: TGTGCCAGCAGCCCTCCCGGGACAGGGTACAATGAGCAGTTCTTC.

V usage is TRBV7-9 and J usage is TRBJ1-1; D uncertain. Trimming shortened V by 1 base and J by 1 base, and 13 bases separated the two germline ends. The CDR3 runs to 16 residues. Germline CDR1 and CDR2: SEHNR and FQNEAQ (reference sequence). For the CDR3, the DNA is TGTGCCAGCAGCTTAGGGGGTCGGGAGACGAACACTGAAGCTTTCTTT. It yields the protein CASSLGGRETNTEAFF.

The rearrangement uses TRBV7-2 and TRBJ2-7, with 7 bases identical to TRBD1. Germline V gives CDR1 SGHTA, CDR2 FQGNSA. The junction had 6 bases not matched to a gene; V was cut back by 5 bases and J by 2 bases. The CDR3 consists of 14 residues. The CDR3 bases are TGTGCCAGCAGCCAACATCAGGGGGCCTACGAGCAGTACTTC. Amino acid sequence: CASSQHQGAYEQYF.

V usage is TRBV29-1 and J usage is TRBJ2-1; the match to TRBD1 covers 9 bases. This CDR3 comprises 14 residues. Losses at the gene ends were 5 bases for V and 7 bases for J; bases not matched to a gene: 9. CDR1 and CDR2 from the germline V gene are SQVTM and ANQGSEA. The CDR3 protein is CSVYRTGTGNEQFF. DNA for the CDR3: TGCAGCGTTTACCGGACCGGGACAGGGAATGAGCAGTTCTTC.

The chain recombines TRBV6-5 with TRBJ2-1; 9 bases are a match to TRBD1. V was clipped by 4 bases and J by 9 bases; unmatched bases: 4. The CDR3 covers 13 residues. Germline V lookup: CDR1 MNHEY, CDR2 SVGAGI. The CDR3 DNA is TGTGCCAGCAGTTTACAGGGGGCCGCTGAGCAGTTCTTC. It translates to CASSLQGAAEQFF.

This chain joins TRBV5-4 and TRBJ2-7, with TRBD2 as a possible D gene (5 bases). Germline V lookup: CDR1 SGHNT, CDR2 YYREEE (reference sequence). The CDR3 loop spans 13 amino acids. V was pared by 1 base and J by 3 bases, with 8 bases between. The DNA for the CDR3 is TGTGCCAGCAGCTTGAACAGCGGCTACGAGCAGTACTTC. Protein product: CASSLNSGYEQYF.

This chain links TRBV28 with TRBJ2-5; D is possibly TRBD2 (5 bases). V was shortened by 2 bases and J by 2 bases, with 15 bases between the two germline ends. Germline CDR1 reads MDHEN; CDR2 reads SYDVKM. This CDR3 is built from 16 residues. Here the CDR3 DNA reads TGTGCCAGCAGTTTAGCTACCCAACCGGGGCAAGAGACCCAGTACTTC. As protein: CASSLATQPGQETQYF. The complete variable domain, with remaining parts taken from reference TRBV28 and TRBJ2-5, reads DVKVTQSSRYLVKRTGEKVFLECVQDMDHENMFWYRQDPGLGLRLIYFSYDVKMKEKGDIPEGYSVSREKKERFSLILESASTNQTSMYLCASSLATQPGQETQYFGPGTRLLVL.

The gene calls are TRBV11-2 and TRBJ2-3; 13 bases fit TRBD2. This CDR3 region has 18 residues. Germline trimming cut 5 bases from V and 0 bases from J; bases unmatched to any gene: 8. Per germline, CDR1 SGHAT and CDR2 FQNNGV. As DNA, the CDR3 is TGTGCCAGCAGCCCCGGGGGGACTAGCGGGGCTAGCACAGATACGCAGTATTTT. Protein: CASSPGGTSGASTDTQYF.